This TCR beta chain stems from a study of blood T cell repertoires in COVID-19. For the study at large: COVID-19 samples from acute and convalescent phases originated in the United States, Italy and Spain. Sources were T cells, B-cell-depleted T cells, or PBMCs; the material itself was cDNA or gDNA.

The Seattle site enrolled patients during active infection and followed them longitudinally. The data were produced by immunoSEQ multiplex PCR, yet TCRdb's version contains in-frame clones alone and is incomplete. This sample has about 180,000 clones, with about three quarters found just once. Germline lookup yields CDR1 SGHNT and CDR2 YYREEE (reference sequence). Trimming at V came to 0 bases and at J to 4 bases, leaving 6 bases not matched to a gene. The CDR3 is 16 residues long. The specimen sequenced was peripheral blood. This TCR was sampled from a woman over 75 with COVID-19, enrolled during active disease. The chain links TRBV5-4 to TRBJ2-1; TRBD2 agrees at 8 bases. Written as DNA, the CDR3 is TGTGCCAGCAGCTTGGAGGGGGGACTAGAGTACAATGAGCAGTTCTTC. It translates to CASSLEGGLEYNEQFF.